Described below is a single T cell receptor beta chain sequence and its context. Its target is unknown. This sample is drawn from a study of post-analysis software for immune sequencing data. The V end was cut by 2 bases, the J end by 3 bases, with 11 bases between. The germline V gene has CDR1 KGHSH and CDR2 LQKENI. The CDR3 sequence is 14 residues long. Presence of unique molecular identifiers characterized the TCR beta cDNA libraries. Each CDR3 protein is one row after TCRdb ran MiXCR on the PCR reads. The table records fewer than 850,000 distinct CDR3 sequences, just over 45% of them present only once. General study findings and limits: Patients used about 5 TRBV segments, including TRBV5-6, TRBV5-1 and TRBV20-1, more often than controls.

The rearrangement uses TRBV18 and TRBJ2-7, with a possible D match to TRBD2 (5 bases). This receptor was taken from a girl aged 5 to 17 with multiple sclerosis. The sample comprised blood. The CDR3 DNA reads TGTGCCAGCTCACCAGAGGACGGACTCTACGAGCAGTACTTC. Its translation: CASSPEDGLYEQYF.